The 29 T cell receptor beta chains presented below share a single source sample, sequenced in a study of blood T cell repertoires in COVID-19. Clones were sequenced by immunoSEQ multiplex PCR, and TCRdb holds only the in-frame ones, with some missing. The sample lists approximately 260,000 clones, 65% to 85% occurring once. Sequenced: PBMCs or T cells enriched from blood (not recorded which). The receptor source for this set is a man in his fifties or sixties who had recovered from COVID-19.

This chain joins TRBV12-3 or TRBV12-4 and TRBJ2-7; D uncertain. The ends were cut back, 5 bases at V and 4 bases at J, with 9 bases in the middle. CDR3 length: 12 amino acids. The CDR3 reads CASSTTKYEQYF. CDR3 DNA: TGTGCCAGCAGTACTACTAAATACGAGCAGTACTTC.

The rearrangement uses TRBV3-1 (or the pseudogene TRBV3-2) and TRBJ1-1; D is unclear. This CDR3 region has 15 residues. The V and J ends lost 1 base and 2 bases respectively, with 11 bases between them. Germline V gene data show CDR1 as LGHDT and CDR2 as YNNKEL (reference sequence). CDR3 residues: CASSQGGPRNTEAFF. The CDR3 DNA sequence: TGTGCCAGCAGCCAAGGAGGGCCGCGAAACACTGAAGCTTTCTTT.

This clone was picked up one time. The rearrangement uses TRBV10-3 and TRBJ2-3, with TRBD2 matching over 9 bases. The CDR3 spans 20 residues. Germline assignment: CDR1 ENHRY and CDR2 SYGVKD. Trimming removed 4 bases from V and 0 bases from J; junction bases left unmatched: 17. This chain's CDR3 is CAISGGGAGGKISSTDTQYF. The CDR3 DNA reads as TGTGCCATCAGTGGAGGCGGGGCGGGGGGGAAAATTTCTAGCACAGATACGCAGTATTTT.

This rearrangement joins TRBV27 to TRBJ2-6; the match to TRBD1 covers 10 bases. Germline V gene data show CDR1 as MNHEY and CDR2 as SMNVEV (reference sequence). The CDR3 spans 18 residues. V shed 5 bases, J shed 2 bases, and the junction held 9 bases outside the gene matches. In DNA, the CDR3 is TGTGCCAGCAGTCAGCGGACAGGGGGAGTAACTGGGGCCAACGTCCTGACTTTC. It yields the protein CASSQRTGGVTGANVLTF.

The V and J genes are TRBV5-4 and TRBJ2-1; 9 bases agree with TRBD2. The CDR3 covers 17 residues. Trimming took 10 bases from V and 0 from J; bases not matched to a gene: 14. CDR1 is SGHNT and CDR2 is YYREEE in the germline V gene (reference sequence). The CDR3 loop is CARFVLAGRSSYNEQFF. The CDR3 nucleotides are TGTGCCCGTTTCGTGCTAGCGGGACGGAGCTCCTACAATGAGCAGTTCTTC.

Here the CDR3 DNA reads TGTGCCAGCAGCCCTTCCGCGGGACAGGGGCCACATAACTATGGCTACACCTTC. Translating it yields CASSPSAGQGPHNYGYTF. V is TRBV7-8 and J is TRBJ1-2, with 10 bases matching TRBD1. Looked up from germline, CDR1 is SGHVS and CDR2 is FQNEAQ. This CDR3 is built from 18 residues. The V and J ends lost 5 bases and 1 base, in that order; junction bases with no gene match: 13.

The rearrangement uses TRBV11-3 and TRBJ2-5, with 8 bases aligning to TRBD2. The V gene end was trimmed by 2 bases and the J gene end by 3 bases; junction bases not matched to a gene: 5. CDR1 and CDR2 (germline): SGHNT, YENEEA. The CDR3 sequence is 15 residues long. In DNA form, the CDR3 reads TGTGCCAGCAGCTTATCCGGGACTAGAAAAGAGACCCAGTACTTC. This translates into CASSLSGTRKETQYF.

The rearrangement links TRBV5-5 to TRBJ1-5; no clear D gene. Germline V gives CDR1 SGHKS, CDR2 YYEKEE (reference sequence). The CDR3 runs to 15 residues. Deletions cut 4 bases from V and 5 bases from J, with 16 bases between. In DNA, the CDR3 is TGTGCCAGCAGCCCCCGATCTACACGGGATCAGCCCCAGCATTTT. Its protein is CASSPRSTRDQPQHF.

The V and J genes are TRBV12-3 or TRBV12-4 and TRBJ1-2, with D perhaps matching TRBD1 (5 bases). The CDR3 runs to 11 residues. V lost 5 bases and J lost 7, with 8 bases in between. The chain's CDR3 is CASSPGPGYTF. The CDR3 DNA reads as TGTGCCAGCAGTCCAGGGCCTGGCTACACCTTC.

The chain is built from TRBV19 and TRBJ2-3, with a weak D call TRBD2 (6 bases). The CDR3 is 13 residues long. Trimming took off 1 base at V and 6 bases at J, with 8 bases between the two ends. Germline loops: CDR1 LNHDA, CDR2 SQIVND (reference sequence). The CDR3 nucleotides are TGTGCCAGTAGTATAGGGGGAGGTGATACGCAGTATTTT. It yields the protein CASSIGGGDTQYF. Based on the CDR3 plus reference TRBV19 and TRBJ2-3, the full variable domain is DGGITQSPKYLFRKEGQNVTLSCEQNLNHDAMYWYRQDPGQGLRLIYYSQIVNDFQKGDIAEGYSVSREKKESFPLTVTSAQKNPTAFYLCASSIGGGDTQYFGPGTRLTVL.

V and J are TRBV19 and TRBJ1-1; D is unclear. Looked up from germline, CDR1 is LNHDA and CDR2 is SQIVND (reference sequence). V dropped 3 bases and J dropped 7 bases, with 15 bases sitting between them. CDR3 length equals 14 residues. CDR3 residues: CASSIGQILGEAFF. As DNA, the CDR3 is TGTGCCAGTAGTATTGGGCAGATTTTAGGTGAAGCTTTCTTT.

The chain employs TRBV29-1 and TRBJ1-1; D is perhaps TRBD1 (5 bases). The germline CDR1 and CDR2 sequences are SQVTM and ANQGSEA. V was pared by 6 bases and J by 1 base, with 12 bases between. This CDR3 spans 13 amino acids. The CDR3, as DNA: TGCAGCGTGCGGGACGGCCGGAACACTGAAGCTTTCTTT. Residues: CSVRDGRNTEAFF.

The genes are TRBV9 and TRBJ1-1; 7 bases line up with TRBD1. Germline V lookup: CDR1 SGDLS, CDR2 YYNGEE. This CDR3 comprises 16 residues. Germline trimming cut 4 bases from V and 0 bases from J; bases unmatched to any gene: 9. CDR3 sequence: CASSPRSGTVNTEAFF. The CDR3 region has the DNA TGTGCCAGCAGCCCGCGCTCCGGGACAGTGAACACTGAAGCTTTCTTT.

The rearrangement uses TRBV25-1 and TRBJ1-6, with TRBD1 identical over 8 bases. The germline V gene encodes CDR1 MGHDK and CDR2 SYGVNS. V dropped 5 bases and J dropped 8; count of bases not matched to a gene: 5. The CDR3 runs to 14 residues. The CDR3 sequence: CASSQTGAYSPLHF. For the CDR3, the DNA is TGTGCCAGCAGTCAGACAGGGGCATATTCACCCCTCCACTTT.

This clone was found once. As DNA, the CDR3 is TGTGCCAGTAGTATTCCTCCGACGCGGACGGGGCAGCCCCAGCATTTT. It translates to CASSIPPTRTGQPQHF. V and J are TRBV19 and TRBJ1-5; D unclear. V lost 3 bases to trimming and J lost 7 bases, with 19 bases between them. The CDR3 runs to 16 residues. Germline CDR1 reads LNHDA; CDR2 reads SQIVND (reference sequence).

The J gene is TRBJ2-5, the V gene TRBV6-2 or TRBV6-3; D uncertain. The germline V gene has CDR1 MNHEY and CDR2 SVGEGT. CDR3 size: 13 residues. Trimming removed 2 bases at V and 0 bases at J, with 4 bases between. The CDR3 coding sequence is TGTGCCAGCAGTTACCAGTACCAAGAGACCCAGTACTTC. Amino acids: CASSYQYQETQYF.

The CDR3 reads CASSEKGQYTEAFF. In DNA form, the CDR3 reads TGTGCCAGCAGTGAAAAGGGACAGTACACTGAAGCTTTCTTT. This chain uses TRBV6-1 with TRBJ1-1; 7 bases map to TRBD1. Per germline, CDR1 MNHNS and CDR2 SASEGT. The CDR3 contains 14 residues. Trimming took 2 bases from V and 3 from J; bases not matched to a gene: 3.

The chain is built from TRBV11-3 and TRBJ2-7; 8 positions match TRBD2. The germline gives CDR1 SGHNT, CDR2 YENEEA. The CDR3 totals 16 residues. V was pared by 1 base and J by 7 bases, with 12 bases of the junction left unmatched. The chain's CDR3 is CASSLGGSGMAGEQYF. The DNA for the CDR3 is TGTGCCAGCAGCTTAGGGGGTAGCGGGATGGCGGGAGAGCAGTACTTC.

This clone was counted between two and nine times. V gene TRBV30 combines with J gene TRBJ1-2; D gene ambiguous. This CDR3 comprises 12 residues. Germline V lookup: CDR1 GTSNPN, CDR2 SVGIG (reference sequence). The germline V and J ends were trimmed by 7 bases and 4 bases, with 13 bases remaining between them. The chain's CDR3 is CASLRIAYGYTF. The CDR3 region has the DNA TGTGCCTCTTTGCGTATTGCCTATGGCTACACCTTC.

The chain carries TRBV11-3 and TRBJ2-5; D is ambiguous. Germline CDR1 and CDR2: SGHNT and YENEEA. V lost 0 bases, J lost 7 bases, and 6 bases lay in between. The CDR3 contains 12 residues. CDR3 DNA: TGTGCCAGCAGCTTAGATTCCGGGACCCAGTACTTC. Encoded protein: CASSLDSGTQYF. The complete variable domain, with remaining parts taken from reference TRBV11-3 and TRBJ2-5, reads EAGVVQSPRYKIIEKKQPVAFWCNPISGHNTLYWYLQNLGQGPELLIRYENEEAVDDSQLPKDRFSAERLKGVDSTLKIQPAELGDSAVYLCASSLDSGTQYFGPGTRLLVL.

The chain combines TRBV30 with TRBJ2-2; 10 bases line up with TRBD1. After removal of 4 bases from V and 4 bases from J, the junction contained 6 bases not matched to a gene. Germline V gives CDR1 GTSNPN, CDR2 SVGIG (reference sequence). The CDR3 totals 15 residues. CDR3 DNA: TGTGCCTGGACAGGTCGGACAGGGGGCACCGGGGAGCTGTTTTTT. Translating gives CAWTGRTGGTGELFF.

The CDR3 DNA sequence: TGTGCCACCTCGAGGACAGGGGGCGGCTACGAGCAGTACTTC. Protein sequence: CATSRTGGGYEQYF. The chain links TRBV24-1 to TRBJ2-7; 11 positions match TRBD1. Germline CDR1 reads KGHDR; CDR2 reads SFDVKD. The CDR3 spans 14 residues. Trimming cost V 9 bases and J 3 bases; bases outside gene matches: 6.

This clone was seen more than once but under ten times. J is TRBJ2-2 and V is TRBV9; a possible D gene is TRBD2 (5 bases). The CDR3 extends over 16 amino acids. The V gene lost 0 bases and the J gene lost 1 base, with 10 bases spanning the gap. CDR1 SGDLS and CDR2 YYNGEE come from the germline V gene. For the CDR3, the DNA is TGTGCCAGCAGCGTAGTCGGGGAACGGAACACCGGGGAGCTGTTTTTT. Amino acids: CASSVVGERNTGELFF.

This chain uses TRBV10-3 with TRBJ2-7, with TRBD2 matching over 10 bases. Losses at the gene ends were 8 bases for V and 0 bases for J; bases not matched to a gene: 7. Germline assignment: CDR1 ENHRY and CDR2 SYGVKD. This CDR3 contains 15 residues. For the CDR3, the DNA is TGTGCCATCTCACAAATAGCGGGAGGCTCCTACGAGCAGTACTTC. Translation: CAISQIAGGSYEQYF.

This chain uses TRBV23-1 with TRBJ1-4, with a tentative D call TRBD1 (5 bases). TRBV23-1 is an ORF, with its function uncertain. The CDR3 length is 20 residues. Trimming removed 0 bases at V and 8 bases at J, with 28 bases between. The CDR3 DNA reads TGCGCCAGCAGTCAATCAGGGGCTGTGGACCTAGCGACTAATCGAGAAAAACTGTTTTTT. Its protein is CASSQSGAVDLATNREKLFF.

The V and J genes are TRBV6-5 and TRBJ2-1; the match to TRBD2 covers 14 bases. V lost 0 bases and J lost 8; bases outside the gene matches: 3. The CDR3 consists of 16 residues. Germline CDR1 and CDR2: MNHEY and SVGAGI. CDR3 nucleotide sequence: TGTGCCAGCAGTTACTCCCGGACTAGCGGGGGGCATGAGCAGTTCTTC. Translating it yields CASSYSRTSGGHEQFF.

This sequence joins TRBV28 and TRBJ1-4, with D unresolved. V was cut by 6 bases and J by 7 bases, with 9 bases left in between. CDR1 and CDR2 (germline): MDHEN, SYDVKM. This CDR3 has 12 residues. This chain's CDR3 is CASRGALEKLFF. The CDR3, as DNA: TGTGCCAGCAGGGGAGCGCTTGAAAAACTGTTTTTT.

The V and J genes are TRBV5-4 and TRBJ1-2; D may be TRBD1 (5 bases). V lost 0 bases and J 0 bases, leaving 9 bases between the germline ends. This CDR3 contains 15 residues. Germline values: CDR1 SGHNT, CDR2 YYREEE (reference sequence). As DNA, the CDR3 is TGTGCCAGCAGCTTGGGGACAACGACTAACTATGGCTACACCTTC. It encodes CASSLGTTTNYGYTF. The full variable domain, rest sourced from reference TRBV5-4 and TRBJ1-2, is ETGVTQSPTHLIKTRGQQVTLRCSSQSGHNTVSWYQQALGQGPQFIFQYYREEENGRGNFPPRFSGLQFPNYSSELNVNALELDDSALYLCASSLGTTTNYGYTFGSGTRLTVV.

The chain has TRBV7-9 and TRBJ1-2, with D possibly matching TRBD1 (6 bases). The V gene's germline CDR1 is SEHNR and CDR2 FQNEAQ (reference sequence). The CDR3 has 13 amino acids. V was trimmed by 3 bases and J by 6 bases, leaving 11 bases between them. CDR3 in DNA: TGTGCCAGCAGCTTCGCAGGGGCAGATGGCTACACCTTC. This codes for CASSFAGADGYTF.